The rows below give T cell receptor beta chains drawn from one sample of a study of blood T cell repertoires in COVID-19. The assay was immunoSEQ multiplex PCR, and TCRdb's table has in-frame clones only and misses some. Seen here are 98,000 or so clones, roughly 80% observed once, and the top ten hold approximately 27%. The sample comprised peripheral blood. These receptors all come from a man in his sixties with acute or convalescent COVID-19. CDR3s include the opening cysteine and the closing phenylalanine or tryptophan. The D gene is left open where the match is weak. Expanded clones get a size class; other rows say once, few or many, or leave the size out.

D,size,J,V,CDR3,DNA
.,.,TRBJ1-2,TRBV2,CASMPTVNYGYTF,TGTGCCAGCATGCCAACAGTGAACTATGGCTACACCTTC
.,.,TRBJ2-1,TRBV5-1,CASSYDTSTYNEQFF,TGCGCCAGCAGCTACGACACCTCCACCTACAATGAGCAGTTCTTC
TRBD1,.,TRBJ2-2,TRBV10-1,CANQRDRGRRGFPGELFF,TGCGCCAACCAAAGGGACAGGGGAAGGCGGGGATTTCCCGGGGAGCTGTTTTTT
TRBD1,.,TRBJ1-6,TRBV4-2,CASSQDSNRGLNSPLHF,TGTGCCAGCAGCCAAGATAGTAACAGGGGTCTTAATTCACCCCTCCACTTT
TRBD1,few,TRBJ1-5,TRBV5-6,CASSLAGTGRIQPQHF,TGTGCCAGCAGCTTGGCGGGGACAGGGAGGATCCAGCCCCAGCATTTT
TRBD2,.,TRBJ2-7,TRBV4-2,CASSQDPSGSGEQYF,TGTGCCAGCAGCCAAGACCCTAGCGGGAGTGGGGAGCAGTACTTC
.,.,TRBJ1-3,TRBV9,CASSVAPLAGSGNTIYF,TGTGCCAGCAGCGTAGCCCCTCTAGCCGGCTCTGGAAACACCATATATTTT
TRBD1,.,TRBJ1-3,TRBV5-5,CATHRGPSGNTIYF,TGTGCCACCCACAGGGGGCCTTCAGGAAACACCATATATTTT
TRBD1,.,TRBJ1-5,TRBV7-9,CASSPQGMQPQHF,TGTGCCAGCAGCCCACAGGGGATGCAGCCCCAGCATTTT
.,.,TRBJ1-2,TRBV6-5,CASSRDRPYGYTF,TGTGCCAGCAGCCGTGACAGGCCCTATGGCTACACCTTC
TRBD1,.,TRBJ2-7,TRBV6-1,CASSDRDSHLF,TGTGCCAGCAGTGACCGGGACAGTCACCTCTTC
.,.,TRBJ1-5,TRBV21-1,CASSKAGQYSNQPQHF,TGTGCCAGCAGCAAAGCTGGACAGTATAGCAATCAGCCCCAGCATTTT
.,once,TRBJ2-7,TRBV5-6,CASSWVRGYEQYF,TGTGCCAGCAGCTGGGTCAGGGGTTACGAGCAGTACTTC
.,.,TRBJ2-3,TRBV4-3,CASSPSQASTDTQYF,TGCGCCAGCAGCCCCAGTCAGGCTAGCACAGATACGCAGTATTTT
TRBD2,.,TRBJ2-2,TRBV19,CASSLLSGRNTGELFF,TGTGCCAGTAGTCTCCTTAGCGGGAGGAACACCGGGGAGCTGTTTTTT
.,.,TRBJ2-1,TRBV28,CASSRLNPEQFF,TGTGCCAGCAGTCGACTAAACCCTGAGCAGTTCTTC
.,.,TRBJ1-4,TRBV7-9,CASSLRGATNEKLFF,TGTGCCAGCAGCCTGCGCGGAGCAACTAATGAAAAACTGTTTTTT
TRBD1,.,TRBJ1-1,TRBV5-6,CASSWSYGQGNTEAFF,TGTGCCAGCAGCTGGAGTTACGGACAGGGGAACACTGAAGCTTTCTTT
.,.,TRBJ2-1,TRBV12-5,CASGLTSRSYNEQFF,TGTGCTAGTGGTTTGACTAGCCGATCCTACAATGAGCAGTTCTTC
.,.,TRBJ1-2,TRBV14,CASSQDSGIRGYTF,TGTGCCAGCAGCCAAGATTCCGGGATTCGGGGCTACACCTTC
TRBD2,once,TRBJ2-7,TRBV27,CASSPMGLAGLPEQYF,TGTGCCAGCAGCCCGATGGGGCTAGCGGGACTCCCCGAGCAGTACTTC
TRBD2,.,TRBJ2-3,TRBV5-1,CASSLGGGGGPDTQYF,TGCGCCAGCAGCTTGGGGGGCGGGGGGGGCCCAGATACGCAGTATTTT
.,few,TRBJ1-3,TRBV10-1,CASRARVGQHTIYF,TGCGCCAGCAGGGCTCGGGTCGGCCAACACACCATATATTTT
.,.,TRBJ2-2,TRBV19,CASSPPRVNTGELFF,TGTGCCAGTAGCCCACCGAGGGTGAACACCGGGGAGCTGTTTTTT
.,.,TRBJ1-6,TRBV27,CASSFRNSPLHF,TGTGCCAGCAGTTTTAGAAATTCACCCCTCCACTTT
.,.,TRBJ1-5,TRBV19,CATTGGPSNQPQHF,TGTGCCACTACCGGAGGGCCTAGCAATCAGCCCCAGCATTTT